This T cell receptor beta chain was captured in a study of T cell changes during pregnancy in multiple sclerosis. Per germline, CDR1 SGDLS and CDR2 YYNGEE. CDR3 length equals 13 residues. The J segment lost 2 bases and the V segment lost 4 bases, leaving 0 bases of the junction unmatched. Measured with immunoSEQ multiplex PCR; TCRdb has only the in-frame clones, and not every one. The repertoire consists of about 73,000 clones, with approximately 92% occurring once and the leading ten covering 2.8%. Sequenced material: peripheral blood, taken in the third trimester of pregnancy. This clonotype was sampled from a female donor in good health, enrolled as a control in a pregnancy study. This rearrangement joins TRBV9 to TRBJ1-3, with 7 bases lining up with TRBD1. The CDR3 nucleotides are TGTGCCAGCAGCCAGGGGGCTGGAAACACCATATATTTT. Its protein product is CASSQGAGNTIYF.